One sample yielded the 25 T cell receptor delta chains listed below, sequenced in a study of gamma-delta T cells after stem cell transplantation. TCRdb re-called the RT-PCR reads through CATT. The sample yields roughly 12,000 delta-chain clones, approximately 39% seen once. The sequencing input was gamma-delta T cells. These receptors came from a human donor. It is not recorded whose cells these are; they may come from a transplant donor.

This chain connects TRAV29/DV5 to TRDJ1; 8 bases align to TRDD3. Germline V CDR1 and CDR2: NSMFDY, ISSIKDK. The CDR3 loop spans 19 amino acids. Trimming took 0 bases from V and 0 from J; bases not matched to a gene: 16. This chain's CDR3 is CAASGTIWGRRHYTDKLIF. CDR3 sequence (DNA): TGTGCAGCAAGCGGAACCATCTGGGGGAGACGCCACTACACCGATAAACTCATCTTT.

The V gene is TRDV1, the J gene TRDJ1; the D gene is possibly TRDD3 (10 bases). The V gene lost 4 bases and the J gene lost 0 bases, with 39 bases spanning the gap. The length of the CDR3 is 24 residues. In germline, CDR1 is TSWWSYY, CDR2 QGS. DNA of the CDR3: TGTGCTCTTGGGGTCCCTGCCTTCCTACTCTTCTACTGGGGGATGCCCGAGTACACCGATAAACTCATCTTT. Encoded protein: CALGVPAFLLFYWGMPEYTDKLIF.

The chain links TRDV1 to TRDJ1; 11 nucleotides align to TRDD3. CDR1 and CDR2 from the germline V gene are TSWWSYY and QGS. V trimming: 5 bases; J trimming: 7 bases; junction bases outside the gene matches: 3. The CDR3 totals 13 residues. The DNA of the CDR3 is TGTGCTCTTGGGATGGGGGATACGGGTAAACTCATCTTT. This codes for CALGMGDTGKLIF.

The chain couples TRDV1 to TRDJ2; the match to TRDD3 covers 9 bases. From germline, CDR1 is TSWWSYY and CDR2 QGS. The CDR3 is made up of 19 amino acids. V gave up 6 bases and J gave up 0 bases; unmatched junction bases: 14. The chain's CDR3 is CALGAVDWGKRALTAQLFF. In DNA, the CDR3 is TGTGCTCTTGGCGCGGTGGACTGGGGGAAAAGAGCTTTGACAGCACAACTCTTCTTT.

V is TRDV2 and J is TRDJ1; TRDD3 agrees at 8 bases. The CDR3 is 18 amino acids. Germline V gene lookup returns CDR1 GEAIGNYY and CDR2 EKD. The V and J ends lost 2 bases and 2 bases, in that order; junction bases with no gene match: 15. CDR3 nucleotides: TGTGCCTGTGACAGTATCGTACTGGGGGGGTGTTTGACCGATAAACTCATCTTT. As protein: CACDSIVLGGCLTDKLIF.

Within the sample, this clone is medium-sized (0.01 to 0.1%). Other DNA sequences in this sample translate to the same CDR3. V and J are TRAV29/DV5 and TRDJ3; a weak D match, TRDD3 (6 bases). Germline V gene lookup returns CDR1 NSMFDY and CDR2 ISSIKDK. The CDR3 totals 19 residues. The V gene lost 2 bases and the J gene lost 0 bases, with 18 bases spanning the gap. The CDR3 DNA follows: TGTGCAGCAAGAAAGTGGGGGTCCCCACGCTCCTGGGACACCCGACAGATGTTTTTC. The encoded protein is CAARKWGSPRSWDTRQMFF.

This clone was counted once. This chain connects TRDV1 to TRDJ1, with 9 positions matching TRDD3. The germline gives CDR1 TSWWSYY, CDR2 QGS. The ends lost 0 bases at V and 0 bases at J; junction bases unmatched: 17. There are 21 residues in the CDR3. CDR3 amino acids: CALGELNRTGGPLPYTDKLIF. CDR3 sequence (DNA): TGTGCTCTTGGGGAACTCAACCGGACTGGGGGACCCTTGCCGTACACCGATAAACTCATCTTT.

This clone was seen just once. A far larger clone is off by one base, so a read error is likely. The same CDR3 is also encoded by other DNA sequences in this sample. The rearrangement joins TRDV2 to TRDJ3; 12 nucleotides match TRDD3. J gave up 6 bases and V 2 bases, and 4 bases lay outside the gene matches. The germline V gene has CDR1 GEAIGNYY and CDR2 EKD. The CDR3 contains 17 residues. The CDR3 here is CACDILGDTLDTRQMFF. The CDR3 DNA reads as TGTGCCTGTGACATACTGGGGGATACCTTGGACACCCGACAGATGTTTTTC.

Details on this clone: A much more abundant neighbour one base away suggests this may be a read error. The same CDR3 arises from other DNA sequences in this sample as well. The chain couples TRDV2 to TRDJ3; 10 bases match TRDD3. Germline lookup yields CDR1 GEAIGNYY and CDR2 EKD. This CDR3 is built from 17 residues. CDR3 sequence reads: CACDTWGISWDTRQMFF. DNA for the CDR3: TGTGCCTGCGACACCTGGGGGATATCCTGGGACACCCGACAGATGTTTTTC.

This clone was seen more than once but under ten times. Just one base apart from a much larger clone, this may be a read error. The chain has TRDV2 and TRDJ1; D uncertain. Germline assignment: CDR1 GEAIGNYY and CDR2 EKD. The CDR3 contains 14 residues. The CDR3, as DNA: TGTGCCTGTGACACCGTTGGGTCCACCGATAAACTCACCTTT. It encodes CACDTVGSTDKLTF.

In its sample, this clone ranks as medium-sized. V is TRDV2 and J is TRDJ3; TRDD3 matches at 7 bases. Unmatched junction bases numbered 16, after V lost 0 bases and J lost 3 bases. The V gene's germline CDR1 is GEAIGNYY and CDR2 EKD. CDR3 length: 21 amino acids. This CDR3 is CACDTAGYWGTTVWDTRQMFF. The CDR3, as DNA: TGTGCCTGTGACACCGCGGGTTACTGGGGAACAACCGTCTGGGACACCCGACAGATGTTTTTC.

V gene TRDV1 combines with J gene TRDJ3, with 7 bases fitting TRDD3. This CDR3 has 26 residues. With 4 bases clipped from V and 0 bases from J, the junction kept 30 bases outside the gene matches. Germline CDR1 reads TSWWSYY; CDR2 reads QGS. CDR3 in amino acids: CALGVFPGFAPGTGDPSSWDTRQMFF. The CDR3 DNA sequence: TGTGCTCTTGGGGTTTTTCCCGGGTTTGCCCCAGGGACTGGGGATCCTAGCTCCTGGGACACCCGACAGATGTTTTTC.

As concerns this clone: A much bigger clone sits one base away, suggesting this may be a read error. In the same sample, other DNA sequences code for this CDR3. The CDR3 bases are TGTGCCTGTGACATTATCACTGGGGGGCCTGCTTTGACAGCACAACTCTTCTTT. Amino acids: CACDIITGGPALTAQLFF. The genes are TRDV2 and TRDJ2, with 8 bases identical to TRDD3. Germline CDR1 GEAIGNYY, CDR2 EKD. The CDR3 is made up of 18 amino acids. V lost 2 bases to trimming and J lost 0 bases; unmatched junction nucleotides: 10.

This clone is termed medium-sized (0.01 to 0.1%). This rearrangement joins TRDV2 to TRDJ1; 9 nucleotides line up with TRDD3. The CDR3 is 15 residues long. Trimming took 4 bases from V and 0 from J; bases not matched to a gene: 5. Germline assignment: CDR1 GEAIGNYY and CDR2 EKD. CDR3 residues: CACDHNWGNTDKLIF. CDR3 coding DNA: TGTGCCTGTGATCATAACTGGGGGAACACCGATAAACTCATCTTT.

The V and J genes are TRDV2 and TRDJ2, with 7 positions matching TRDD3. The CDR3 covers 19 residues. V lost 1 base, J lost 0 bases, and 13 bases stayed unmatched. The germline CDR1 and CDR2 sequences are GEAIGNYY and EKD. The CDR3 DNA is TGTGCCTGTGACACGGGGGGGGATCCCTGCTCTTCTTTGACAGCACAACTCTTCTTT. Its translation: CACDTGGDPCSSLTAQLFF.

In this sample, this clone turned up a few times. A junction boundary mismatches the germline segment, possibly from a read error. This chain joins TRDV3 and TRDJ1; 8 positions agree with TRDD3. The CDR3 sequence is 20 residues long. Germline CDR1 TVYSNPD, CDR2 GDNSRS (reference sequence). The CDR3 spells CALTWGSFGDNPPGTGKLIF. CDR3 nucleotides: TGTGCCTTGACCTGGGGGAGCTTTGGGGACAACCCCCCGGGGACCGGTAAACTCATCTTT.

Turning to this clone: At one end, the junction sequence differs from germline, possibly due to a read error. This sequence joins TRDV1 and TRDJ1, with a tentative D call TRDD3 (6 bases). CDR1 and CDR2 from the germline V gene are TSWWSYY and QGS. The CDR3 spans 21 residues. The CDR3 DNA reads as TGTGCTCGTGGGGAAGCAAACCCCCGTACTGGGATTGGGGTGGGAACCGATAAACTCATCTTT. It is translated as CARGEANPRTGIGVGTDKLIF.

This clone was recorded a few times. The gene calls are TRDV3 and TRDJ1, with 12 bases fitting TRDD3. CDR3 length: 20 residues. CDR1 is TVYSNPD, CDR2 GDNSRS, per germline (reference sequence). Trimming took 0 bases from V and 2 from J; bases not matched to a gene: 19. In DNA form, the CDR3 reads TGTGCCTTTAGCTCCTTTTCCTACTACTGGGGGATACAGGGGACCGATAAACTCATCTTT. Protein sequence: CAFSSFSYYWGIQGTDKLIF.

The gene calls are TRDV3 and TRDJ3; 9 bases are shared with TRDD3. Per the germline V gene, CDR1 is TVYSNPD and CDR2 is GDNSRS (reference sequence). The V segment lost 0 bases and the J segment 0 bases; nucleotides outside the gene matches: 15. CDR3 length equals 21 residues. CDR3 nucleotides: TGTGCCTTTAGGCGCCTGCTTACTGGGGGACCGAGCTCCTGGGACACCCGACAGATGTTTTTC. Translating it yields CAFRRLLTGGPSSWDTRQMFF.

V and J are TRDV1 and TRDJ1, with TRDD3 matching over 13 bases. The CDR3 has 23 amino acids. V was pared by 0 bases and J by 0 bases, with 19 bases of the junction left unmatched. Germline values: CDR1 TSWWSYY, CDR2 QGS. CDR3 nucleotides: TGTGCTCTTGGGGAACTAGGCCTAGTCCGAAAGTACTGGGGGATACGCTACACCGATAAACTCATCTTT. Translating it yields CALGELGLVRKYWGIRYTDKLIF.

A remark on this clone: At one boundary the junction diverges from the germline segment, which might be a read error. This chain connects TRDV1 to TRDJ1, with a possible D match to TRDD3 (6 bases). The V gene's germline CDR1 is TSWWSYY and CDR2 QGS. This CDR3 has 19 amino acids. In DNA, the CDR3 is TGTGCTATTGGGGGCGGAAGCCTTACACCGTGGACGTACACCGATAAACTCATCTTT. It yields the protein CAIGGGSLTPWTYTDKLIF.

This clone turned up a few times. The rearrangement links TRDV1 to TRDJ1, with 12 bases matching TRDD3. The length of the CDR3 is 20 residues. V lost 2 bases to trimming and J lost 4 bases; unmatched junction nucleotides: 17. From germline, CDR1 is TSWWSYY and CDR2 QGS. The CDR3 DNA reads as TGTGCTCTTGGGGAATTCCTTCCGAGCTGGGGGATACGGTGTCACGATAAACTCATCTTT. This encodes CALGEFLPSWGIRCHDKLIF.

A note on this clone: At one boundary the junction diverges from the germline segment, which might be a read error. The rearrangement links TRDV2 to TRDJ1; perhaps TRDD3 as D (5 bases). The CDR3 contains 23 residues. Germline CDR1 is GEAIGNYY and CDR2 is EKD. DNA for the CDR3: TGTGCCTGTGAAGCCCCGGAGGGCCCTTACTGGTCGATACTCTACCCGAGCACCGCTAAACTCATCTTT. Protein product: CACEAPEGPYWSILYPSTAKLIF.

Remarks on this clone: Germline and junction disagree at one end, which may indicate a read error. This sequence joins TRDV3 and TRDJ2; 7 nucleotides line up with TRDD3. From germline, CDR1 is TVYSNPD and CDR2 GDNSRS (reference sequence). The length of the CDR3 is 21 residues. This CDR3 is CASRGLLGSCPGVGITAKLFF. Here the CDR3 DNA reads TGTGCCTCCCGGGGATTACTGGGGTCCTGCCCCGGGGTGGGGATAACAGCAAAACTCTTCTTT.

In this sample, this clone turned up a few times. V gene TRDV3 combines with J gene TRDJ3; 10 nucleotides agree with TRDD3. The CDR3 contains 17 residues. Losses at the gene ends were 3 bases for V and 0 bases for J; bases not matched to a gene: 5. In germline, CDR1 is TVYSNPD, CDR2 GDNSRS (reference sequence). CDR3: CAFSTGGFSWDTRQMFF. The CDR3, as DNA: TGTGCCTTCAGTACTGGGGGATTCTCCTGGGACACCCGACAGATGTTTTTC.